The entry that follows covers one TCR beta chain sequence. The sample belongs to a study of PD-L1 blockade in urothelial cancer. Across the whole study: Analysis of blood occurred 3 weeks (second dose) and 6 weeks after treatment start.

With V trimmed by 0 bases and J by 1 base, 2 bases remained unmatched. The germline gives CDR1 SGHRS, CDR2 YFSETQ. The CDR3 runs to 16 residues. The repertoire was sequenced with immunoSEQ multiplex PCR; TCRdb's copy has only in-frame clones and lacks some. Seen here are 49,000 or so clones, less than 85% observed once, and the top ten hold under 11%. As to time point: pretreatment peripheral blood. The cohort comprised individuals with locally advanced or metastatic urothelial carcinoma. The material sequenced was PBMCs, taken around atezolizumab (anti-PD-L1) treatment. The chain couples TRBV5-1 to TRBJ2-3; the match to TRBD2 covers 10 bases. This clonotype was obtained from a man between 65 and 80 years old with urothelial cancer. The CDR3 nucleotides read TGCGCCAGCAGCTTGGAAGGACTAGCGGGCACAGATACGCAGTATTTT. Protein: CASSLEGLAGTDTQYF.